The clone carrying this TCR beta chain was seen more than once but under ten times. The antigen remains undetermined. CDR1 is SGHTA, CDR2 FQGNSA, per germline. There are 13 residues in the CDR3. Trimming shortened V by 4 bases and J by 0 bases, and 6 bases separated the two germline ends. This sample was included in a study of vaccination and CD4 T cells after COVID-19. Noted time point: late sampling 161 to 241 days after vaccination in a few convalescent patients. This sample's treatment: roughly ten-day PBMC culture with coronavirus spike peptide pools or control peptides (ViraFEST assay). Every positive PCR date fell between March and December 2020, earlier than the US Alpha, Beta and Delta variants. Each well held approximately 2 million PBMCs in IL-2 (around 10 IU/ml) medium with 10 ug/ml peptide pools. With the Oncomine TCR Beta short-read assay, DNA from cultured CD4+ T cells was sequenced. TCRdb processed the PCR reads anew with MiXCR; each CDR3 protein has one entry. The table lists 20,000 to 25,000 distinct CDR3 sequences, less than 35% of them singletons.

The rearrangement joins TRBV7-2 to TRBJ1-1, with D perhaps matching TRBD1 (5 bases). The input for sequencing was CD4+ T cells from blood, cultured in vitro, taken about 7 months after SARS-CoV-2 vaccination. The clonotype was recovered from a human donor who had recovered from COVID-19. CDR3 residues: CASSSQVNTEAFF. The CDR3 coding sequence is TGTGCCAGCAGCTCACAGGTGAACACTGAAGCTTTCTTT.